These T cell receptor beta chains were read from a single sample in a study of CD8 T cells in ankylosing spondylitis. In TCRdb, the 5' RACE reads were re-called with MiXCR into one record per CDR3 protein. The data contain hundreds of thousands of distinct CDR3 sequences, roughly 26% of them singletons. The sample consisted of blood, either unsorted or a sorted T cell fraction (not recorded which). These receptors came from a male donor with ankylosing spondylitis. Both conserved end residues are part of each CDR3. The D gene is left open where the match is weak. Clone sizes are given selectively: once, few, many, or a class where the clone is expanded.

v_call	j_call	clone_size	d_call	cdr3_nt	cdr3_aa
TRBV29-1	TRBJ2-1	NA	TRBD2	TGCAGCGTTGAGGGGACTAGGAATGAGCAGTTCTTC	CSVEGTRNEQFF
TRBV20-1	TRBJ1-1	NA	TRBD1	TGCAGTGCTAGAGATCCTCGGCAGGGGGGCATGAACACTGAAGCTTTCTTT	CSARDPRQGGMNTEAFF
TRBV14	TRBJ2-3	NA	NA	TGTGCCAGCAGCCCAGAGGTGGATACGCAGTATTTT	CASSPEVDTQYF
TRBV12-3/TRBV12-4	TRBJ2-5	few	TRBD2	TGTGCCAGCAGCCAAAACCTAGCGGGGGTGGAGACCCAGTACTTC	CASSQNLAGVETQYF
TRBV30	TRBJ2-1	many	TRBD2	TGTGCCTGGGGGCGGGAGAACTACAATGAGCAGTTCTTC	CAWGRENYNEQFF
TRBV24-1	TRBJ2-2	NA	NA	TGTGCCACCAGTGATTTGCAGGGGAACACCGGGGAGCTGTTTTTT	CATSDLQGNTGELFF
TRBV20-1	TRBJ2-7	NA	TRBD2	TGCAGTGCTAGAACTCCTCCTAGCGGGAGTCTCCACGAGCAGTACTTC	CSARTPPSGSLHEQYF
TRBV5-1	TRBJ2-3	NA	NA	TGCGCCAGCAGCCTCTTCACTAGAAGTACAGATACGCAGTATTTT	CASSLFTRSTDTQYF
TRBV5-1	TRBJ2-3	few	TRBD1	TGCGCCAGCAGCTCCGAGGGACAGGCCCCAGATACGCAGTATTTT	CASSSEGQAPDTQYF
TRBV27	TRBJ2-7	once	NA	TGTGCCAGCAGTTCCGCCAGGGGAGCGGGATACGAGCAGTACTTC	CASSSARGAGYEQYF
TRBV20-1	TRBJ2-3	NA	NA	TGCAGTGCTAGGGGAGTCGGAGGAGATACGCAGTATTTT	CSARGVGGDTQYF
TRBV7-2	TRBJ1-1	NA	NA	TGTGCCAGCAGATCGGACGGGGATACCGAAGCTTTCTTT	CASRSDGDTEAFF
TRBV19	TRBJ1-5	NA	TRBD1	TGTGCCAGTAGTGGTCCGGAGGACAGGGCGGACCAGCCCCAGCATTTT	CASSGPEDRADQPQHF
TRBV20-1	TRBJ2-7	NA	TRBD2	TGCAGTGCTACCCGACTAGCGGGAGACTACGAGCAGTACTTC	CSATRLAGDYEQYF
TRBV4-1	TRBJ1-2	NA	TRBD1	TGCGCCAGCAGCCTTACACCCCGGGACAGAGGCGGCTACACCTTC	CASSLTPRDRGGYTF
TRBV20-1	TRBJ1-1	NA	NA	TGCAGTGCTAGAATAGTCATGAACACTGAAGCTTTCTTT	CSARIVMNTEAFF
TRBV25-1	TRBJ2-1	few	NA	TGTGCCAGCAGTGAATGGGGGACTTCTACCTACAATGAGCAGTTCTTC	CASSEWGTSTYNEQFF
TRBV7-6	TRBJ2-1	NA	NA	TGTGCCAGCAGCCCCTATGGAGACATGGAGTACAATGAGCAGTTCTTC	CASSPYGDMEYNEQFF
TRBV12-3/TRBV12-4	TRBJ2-3	few	TRBD1	TGTGCCAGCAGTTTAATAAGGGACAGGGCGGTTCGCGTTGCAGATACGCAGTATTTT	CASSLIRDRAVRVADTQYF
TRBV20-1	TRBJ2-7	NA	TRBD2	TGCAGTGCTTCACTTCTAGCGGAGGGGCTCGAGCAGTACTTC	CSASLLAEGLEQYF
TRBV29-1	TRBJ2-5	NA	NA	TGCAGCGTTGAACGACAGTTCGAGACCCAGTACTTC	CSVERQFETQYF
TRBV20-1	TRBJ2-2	few	NA	TGCAGTGCTAGAGGCAGCGGGGAGCTGTTTTTT	CSARGSGELFF
TRBV5-1	TRBJ1-1	few	NA	TGCGCCAGCAGCTTGGACTTGCTAGGCAACACTGAAGCTTTCTTT	CASSLDLLGNTEAFF
TRBV20-1	TRBJ1-3	few	NA	TGCAGTGCAAGGGACCGAGACTCTGGAAACACCATATATTTT	CSARDRDSGNTIYF